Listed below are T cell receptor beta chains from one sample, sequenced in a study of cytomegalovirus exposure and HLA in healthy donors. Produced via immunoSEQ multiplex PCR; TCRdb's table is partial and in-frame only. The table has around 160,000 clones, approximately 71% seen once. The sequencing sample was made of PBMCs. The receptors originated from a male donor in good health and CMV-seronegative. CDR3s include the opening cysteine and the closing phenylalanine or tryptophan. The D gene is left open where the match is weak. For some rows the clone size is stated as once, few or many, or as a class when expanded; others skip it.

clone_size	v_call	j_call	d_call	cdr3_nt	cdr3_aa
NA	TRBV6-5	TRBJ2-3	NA	TGTGCCAGCAGACCTAGGGGGGGGAGCACAGATACGCAGTATTTT	CASRPRGGSTDTQYF
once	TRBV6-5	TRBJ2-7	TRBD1	TGTGCCAGCAGTTACATCATGACAGGGGGGTACGAGCAGTACTTC	CASSYIMTGGYEQYF
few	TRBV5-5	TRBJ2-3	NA	TGTGCCAGCAGCCGTCTACTTACCAGGGGAGACGGAACGCAGTATTTT	CASSRLLTRGDGTQYF
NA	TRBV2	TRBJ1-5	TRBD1	TGTGCCAGCAGTGAACGGGACAGGGGTCAGCCCCAGCATTTT	CASSERDRGQPQHF
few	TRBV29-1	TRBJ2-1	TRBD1	TGCAGCGTTGAAGACAGGGGGCGGAACAATGAGCAGTTCTTC	CSVEDRGRNNEQFF
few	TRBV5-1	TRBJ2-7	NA	TGCGCCAGCAGCTTGGCCCCCCCATACGAGCAGTACTTC	CASSLAPPYEQYF
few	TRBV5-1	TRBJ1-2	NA	TGCGCCAGCAGCTTGGAACGGGGGGCGCTTAGCTACACCTTC	CASSLERGALSYTF
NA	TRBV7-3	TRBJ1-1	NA	TGTGCCAGCAGCTCCCAGGGCGACAACACTGAAGCTTTCTTT	CASSSQGDNTEAFF
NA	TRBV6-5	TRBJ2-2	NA	TGTGCCAGCAGTTACCCTACAGCTTCAGGTACCGGGGAGCTGTTTTTT	CASSYPTASGTGELFF
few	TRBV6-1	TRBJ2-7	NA	TGTGCCAGCAGTCGTCAGGTCTACGAGCAGTACTTC	CASSRQVYEQYF
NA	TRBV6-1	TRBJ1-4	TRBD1	TGTGCCAGCAGACCTAGGGGGCGCAGGGAAAAACTGTTTTTT	CASRPRGRREKLFF
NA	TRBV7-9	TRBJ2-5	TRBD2	TGTGCCAGCACCGGGGGGACCCAAGAGACTCAGTACTTC	CASTGGTQETQYF
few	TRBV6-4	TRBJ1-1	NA	TGTGCCATCCCCAGGGTTTTGAACACTGAAGCTTTCTTT	CAIPRVLNTEAFF
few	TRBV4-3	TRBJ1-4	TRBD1	TGCGCCAGTCGAGACAGGGGGGAAAAACTGTTTTTT	CASRDRGEKLFF
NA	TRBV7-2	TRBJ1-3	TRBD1	TGTGCCAGCAGCGGAGGACAGGGGATAAGAAACACCATATATTTT	CASSGGQGIRNTIYF
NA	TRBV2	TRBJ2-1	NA	TGTGCCAGCAAGGGATCTAGCGTTAGGAATGAGCAGTTCTTC	CASKGSSVRNEQFF
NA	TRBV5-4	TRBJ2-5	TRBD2	TGTGCCAGCAGCCAGATAGCGGGAGCGGAGGAGACCCAGTACTTC	CASSQIAGAEETQYF
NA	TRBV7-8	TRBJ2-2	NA	TGTGCCAGCAGCTCAGGGGACCGGGAGCTGTTTTTT	CASSSGDRELFF
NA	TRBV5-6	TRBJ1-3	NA	TGTGCCAGCAGGTGGGGAGGGCCCGGAAACACCATATATTTT	CASRWGGPGNTIYF
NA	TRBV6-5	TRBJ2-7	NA	TGTGCCAGCTCGGGTAGGGGTGCGGGGTCCTACGAGCAGTACTTC	CASSGRGAGSYEQYF
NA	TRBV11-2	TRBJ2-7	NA	TGTGCCAGCAGCTCTCACAGGGGGGGCAGCTACGAGCAGTACTTC	CASSSHRGGSYEQYF
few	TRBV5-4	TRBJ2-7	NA	TGTGCCAGCAGCTTGGGCGACGGAGCCTCCTCCTACGAGCAGTACTTC	CASSLGDGASSYEQYF
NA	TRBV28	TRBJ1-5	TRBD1	TGTGCCAGCACTGGCAGGGGGCATGAGGCCCAGCATTTT	CASTGRGHEAQHF
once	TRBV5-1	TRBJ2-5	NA	TGCGCCAGCAGCTTGGGGGGGGGCTCGAGTGAAGAGACCCAGTACTTC	CASSLGGGSSEETQYF
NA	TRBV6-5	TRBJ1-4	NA	TGTGCCACCTCGCGGGGGGCGCGGAGTGAAAAACTGTTTTTT	CATSRGARSEKLFF
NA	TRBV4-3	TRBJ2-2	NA	TGCGCCAGCAGCCCTCTGGACAGAGATAAGAGGGAGCTGTTTTTT	CASSPLDRDKRELFF
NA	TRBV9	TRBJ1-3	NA	TGTGCCAGCAGCGCAAAACAGGGAACTGGAAACACCATATATTTT	CASSAKQGTGNTIYF
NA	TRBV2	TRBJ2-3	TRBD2	TGTGCCAGCAGTGAACGGGTAGCGGGAGTTAAAGATACGCAGTATTTT	CASSERVAGVKDTQYF
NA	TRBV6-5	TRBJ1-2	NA	TGTGCCAGCAGTTTCTCGGACACAAACTATGGCTACACCTTC	CASSFSDTNYGYTF
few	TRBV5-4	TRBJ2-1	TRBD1	TGTGCCAGCAGCCGAAGTGCAGGGGGCGCCTACAATGAGCAGTTCTTC	CASSRSAGGAYNEQFF
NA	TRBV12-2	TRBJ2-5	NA	TGTGCAAGTCGCTTAGCGCGTATCGGTCGACAGGGAGAGACCCAGTACTTC	CASRLARIGRQGETQYF
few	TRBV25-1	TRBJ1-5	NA	TGTGCCAGCAGTGAATACAGGGGCCAGCCCCAGCATTTT	CASSEYRGQPQHF
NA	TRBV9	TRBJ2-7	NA	TGTGCCAGCAGCTTGGGGGGGCGGCCTTACGAGCAGTACTTC	CASSLGGRPYEQYF